A single sample gave rise to the 29 T cell receptor beta chains below, sequenced in a study of cytomegalovirus exposure and HLA in healthy donors. Generated by immunoSEQ multiplex PCR, the TCRdb table keeps only in-frame clones and is missing some. This sample has some 130,000 clones, with 70% to 85% found just once. Sequencing was done on a sample of PBMCs. Receptors were obtained from a man under 40 in good health and CMV-seropositive.

V usage is TRBV19 and J usage is TRBJ2-2, with 11 bases aligning to TRBD2. The CDR3 loop spans 20 amino acids. J was trimmed by 7 bases and V by 3 bases; bases with no gene match: 19. CDR1 is LNHDA, CDR2 SQIVND, per germline (reference sequence). The CDR3 region has the DNA TGTGCCAGTAGTATTATAAGGGTGTCTAGCGGGAGGCCTGTTGGCGGGGAGCTGTTTTTT. Amino acid sequence: CASSIIRVSSGRPVGGELFF.

The V and J genes are TRBV23-1 and TRBJ2-7; weak D call: TRBD1 (7 bases). TRBV23-1 is sorted into the ORF group, with uncertain function. The CDR3 length is 16 residues. Trimming left V 0 bases short and J 5 bases short, with 17 bases between. CDR3 sequence: CASSQSEGLRGDEQYF. The DNA for the CDR3 is TGCGCCAGCAGTCAATCCGAGGGGCTCAGGGGGGACGAGCAGTACTTC.

V gene TRBV5-1 combines with J gene TRBJ1-2; no definite D call. The V gene's germline CDR1 is SGHRS and CDR2 YFSETQ. V lost 1 base and J lost 8, with 12 bases in between. The CDR3 is 13 amino acids. CDR3 loop: CASSLPTVRGYTF. The DNA for the CDR3 is TGCGCCAGCAGCTTGCCCACCGTGAGGGGCTACACCTTC.

A note on this clone: Other DNA sequences in this specimen translate into the identical CDR3. The chain uses TRBV15 and TRBJ2-7; 11 bases are shared with TRBD1. The ends lost 3 bases at V and 2 bases at J; junction bases unmatched: 0. Germline lookup yields CDR1 LNHNV and CDR2 YYDKDF (reference sequence). The CDR3 covers 14 residues. The CDR3 bases are TGTGCCACCAGCAGGGACAGGGGGCCCTACGAGCAGTACTTC. The encoded protein is CATSRDRGPYEQYF. Together with reference TRBV15 and TRBJ2-7, the CDR3 gives the full variable domain: DAMVIQNPRYQVTQFGKPVTLSCSQTLNHNVMYWYQQKSSQAPKLLFHYYDKDFNNEADTPDNFQSRRPNTSFCFLDIRSPGLGDTAMYLCATSRDRGPYEQYFGPGTRLTVT.

The chain joins TRBV19 to TRBJ2-2; 12 nucleotides agree with TRBD2. Germline V gene data show CDR1 as LNHDA and CDR2 as SQIVND (reference sequence). The CDR3 totals 16 residues. V was pared by 9 bases and J by 6 bases, with 11 bases of the junction left unmatched. The CDR3 region is CASSTSGSLLAGELFF. The DNA of the CDR3 is TGTGCCAGCTCGACTAGCGGGAGCCTATTAGCCGGGGAGCTGTTTTTT.

The chain has TRBV6-5 and TRBJ1-4; D not certain. Trimming removed 6 bases at V and 8 bases at J, with 16 bases between. The CDR3 has 14 amino acids. In germline, CDR1 is MNHEY, CDR2 SVGAGI. The CDR3 loop reads CASRMSPKAEKLFF. DNA for the CDR3: TGTGCCAGCAGGATGAGTCCCAAAGCAGAAAAACTGTTTTTT.

J is TRBJ2-4 and V is TRBV6-1, with TRBD1 matching over 9 bases. Germline V gives CDR1 MNHNS, CDR2 SASEGT. The CDR3 totals 14 residues. V gave up 4 bases and J gave up 7 bases; unmatched junction bases: 5. CDR3: CASSVGTGWNIQYF. As DNA, the CDR3 is TGTGCCAGCAGTGTTGGGACAGGGTGGAACATTCAGTACTTC.

This chain uses TRBV11-1 with TRBJ2-1; no reliable D call. Trimming cost V 5 bases and J 4 bases, with 9 bases left between them. Germline CDR1 SGHAT, CDR2 FQDESV (reference sequence). This CDR3 is 13 amino acids long. DNA for the CDR3: TGTGCCAGCAGCCACCCGGTATACAATGAGCAGTTCTTC. Translating it yields CASSHPVYNEQFF. The full variable domain, rest sourced from reference TRBV11-1 and TRBJ2-1, is EAEVAQSPRYKITEKSQAVAFWCDPISGHATLYWYRQILGQGPELLVQFQDESVVDDSQLPKDRFSAERLKGVDSTLKIQPAELGDSAMYLCASSHPVYNEQFFGPGTRLTVL.

The chain has TRBV5-6 and TRBJ2-6; TRBD1 matches 9 bases. The length of the CDR3 is 17 residues. Per germline, CDR1 SGHDT and CDR2 YYEEEE. V shed 4 bases, J shed 0 bases, and the junction held 5 bases outside the gene matches. CDR3 residues: CASSQTGGNSGANVLTF. DNA of the CDR3: TGTGCCAGCAGCCAAACAGGGGGCAACTCTGGGGCCAACGTCCTGACTTTC.

This rearrangement joins TRBV14 to TRBJ2-7; TRBD1 might be the D (5 bases). Deletions cut 4 bases from V and 8 bases from J, with 18 bases between. Germline CDR1 SGHDN, CDR2 FVKESK. This CDR3 comprises 14 residues. The CDR3 region has the DNA TGTGCCAGCAGCCGCGTAGGCAGGGCGGTTCAGCAGTACTTC. It yields the protein CASSRVGRAVQQYF.

The gene calls are TRBV11-2 and TRBJ2-3; no clear D. The CDR3 runs to 13 residues. Trimming cost V 0 bases and J 3 bases, with 4 bases left between them. Germline V lookup: CDR1 SGHAT, CDR2 FQNNGV. The CDR3 region has the DNA TGTGCCAGCAGCTTAGACGGGACAGATACGCAGTATTTT. Its protein is CASSLDGTDTQYF.

The J gene is TRBJ2-1, the V gene TRBV5-1; TRBD1 is a possible D gene (6 bases). V lost 7 bases, J lost 0 bases, and 14 bases lay in between. This CDR3 is 15 amino acids long. Germline V gives CDR1 SGHRS, CDR2 YFSETQ. The DNA of the CDR3 is TGCGCCAGCGGGATAGGACAGAGCTCCTACAATGAGCAGTTCTTC. Translating gives CASGIGQSSYNEQFF.

This chain joins TRBV2 and TRBJ1-2; 8 positions match TRBD1. V shed 6 bases and J 7 bases; nucleotides not matched to a gene: 10. Per germline, CDR1 SNHLY and CDR2 FYNNEI. The CDR3 length is 14 residues. The CDR3 DNA is TGTGCCAGCAGGGCTACAGGGGGGAGTGGTGGCTACACCTTC. Translated: CASRATGGSGGYTF.

This chain connects TRBV5-1 to TRBJ2-3; TRBD1 aligns across 12 bases. The trim removed 4 bases at V and 4 bases at J, leaving 1 base unmatched. The CDR3 has 14 amino acids. The V gene's germline CDR1 is SGHRS and CDR2 YFSETQ. The CDR3 reads CASSGTGGSDTQYF. The CDR3 DNA follows: TGCGCCAGCAGCGGGACAGGGGGCTCAGATACGCAGTATTTT. Full variable domain (missing parts from reference TRBV5-1 and TRBJ2-3): KAGVTQTPRYLIKTRGQQVTLSCSPISGHRSVSWYQQTPGQGLQFLFEYFSETQRNKGNFPGRFSGRQFSNSRSEMNVSTLELGDSALYLCASSGTGGSDTQYFGPGTRLTVL.

The genes are TRBV7-9 and TRBJ2-3, with 11 bases identical to TRBD2. J lost 2 bases, V lost 4 bases, and 5 bases had no gene match. This CDR3 is 16 amino acids long. CDR1 is SEHNR, CDR2 FQNEAQ, per germline (reference sequence). CDR3 nucleotide sequence: TGTGCCAGCAGCTCACTAGCGGGAGTGATCACAGATACGCAGTATTTT. Translated, it gives CASSSLAGVITDTQYF.

The gene calls are TRBV5-1 and TRBJ2-1; 8 bases fit TRBD1. CDR3 length: 16 residues. Germline CDR1 and CDR2: SGHRS and YFSETQ. The junction had 6 bases not matched to a gene; V was cut back by 0 bases and J by 4 bases. CDR3 nucleotides: TGCGCCAGCAGCTTGGCCCCGACAGGGGCGTACAATGAGCAGTTCTTC. It specifies CASSLAPTGAYNEQFF.

This chain uses TRBV4-1 with TRBJ2-7; 12 bases are a match to TRBD1. Germline-derived CDR1 and CDR2 are MGHRA and YSYEKL. Trimming removed 1 base from V and 3 bases from J; junction bases left unmatched: 7. The CDR3 is 17 amino acids. The chain's CDR3 is CASSQVWDRGRFYEQYF. The CDR3 DNA reads TGCGCCAGCAGCCAAGTCTGGGACAGGGGGCGGTTCTACGAGCAGTACTTC.

The sample holds one count of this clone. V is TRBV25-1 and J is TRBJ2-2, with 8 positions matching TRBD1. This CDR3 has 16 residues. CDR1 is MGHDK and CDR2 is SYGVNS in the germline V gene. With 8 bases clipped from V and 2 bases from J, the junction kept 10 bases outside the gene matches. This CDR3 is CASEAAGQANTGELFF. CDR3 nucleotides: TGTGCCAGCGAGGCGGCGGGACAGGCTAACACCGGGGAGCTGTTTTTT.

The chain recombines TRBV7-3 with TRBJ2-1, with TRBD1 as a possible D gene (6 bases). Germline CDR1 SGHTA, CDR2 FQGTGA. V gave up 2 bases and J gave up 4 bases, with 9 bases separating them. This CDR3 has 14 residues. The CDR3 coding sequence is TGTGCCAGCAGCTTATCAGGACAGTACAATGAGCAGTTCTTC. The encoded protein is CASSLSGQYNEQFF.

The rearrangement links TRBV14 to TRBJ2-1; no clear D gene. Germline CDR1 is SGHDN and CDR2 is FVKESK. The CDR3 has 13 amino acids. Trimming left V 3 bases short and J 9 bases short, with 12 bases between. The CDR3 DNA follows: TGTGCCAGCAGCCAGACTGCGGTGGGTGAGCAGTTCTTC. Translating gives CASSQTAVGEQFF.

V gene TRBV15 combines with J gene TRBJ2-3; 12 nucleotides line up with TRBD2. Germline V lookup: CDR1 LNHNV, CDR2 YYDKDF (reference sequence). The trim removed 1 base at V and 6 bases at J, leaving 2 bases unmatched. This CDR3 is built from 15 residues. The CDR3 reads CATSRGTSGVDTQYF. CDR3 bases: TGTGCCACCAGCAGAGGGACTAGCGGGGTTGATACGCAGTATTTT. The full variable domain, in which reference TRBV15 and TRBJ2-3 provide the parts outside the CDR3, is DAMVIQNPRYQVTQFGKPVTLSCSQTLNHNVMYWYQQKSSQAPKLLFHYYDKDFNNEADTPDNFQSRRPNTSFCFLDIRSPGLGDTAMYLCATSRGTSGVDTQYFGPGTRLTVL.

The V and J genes are TRBV7-2 and TRBJ1-1, with 9 nucleotides matching TRBD1. This CDR3 region has 13 residues. V gave up 3 bases and J gave up 4 bases; unmatched junction bases: 0. Germline V CDR1 and CDR2: SGHTA, FQGNSA. In nucleotides, the CDR3 is TGTGCCAGCAGCTTGGGACAGGGCACTGAAGCTTTCTTT. This translates into CASSLGQGTEAFF.

Written as DNA, the CDR3 is TGTGCCAGCAGCCCTGGACTTTACAATGAGCAGTTCTTC. As protein: CASSPGLYNEQFF. V usage is TRBV11-3 and J usage is TRBJ2-1, with D possibly matching TRBD2 (5 bases). The germline CDR1 and CDR2 sequences are SGHNT and YENEEA. Trimming removed 5 bases from V and 4 bases from J, with 9 bases in between. The CDR3 covers 13 residues.

On this clone itself: The identical CDR3 is also encoded by other nucleotide sequences in the sample. J is TRBJ2-7 and V is TRBV7-2, with 13 bases lining up with TRBD2. From germline, CDR1 is SGHTA and CDR2 FQGNSA. The ends lost 4 bases at V and 2 bases at J; junction bases unmatched: 2. CDR3 length: 15 residues. The CDR3 DNA follows: TGTGCCAGCAGCTGGGGACTAGCGGGGACCTACGAGCAGTACTTC. Translation: CASSWGLAGTYEQYF.

The chain's CDR3 is CASSPKTGPNEKLFF. As DNA, the CDR3 is TGTGCCAGCAGCCCTAAGACAGGACCGAATGAAAAACTGTTTTTT. The chain recombines TRBV7-9 with TRBJ1-4; D may be TRBD1 (6 bases). Trimming cost V 5 bases and J 5 bases, with 15 bases left between them. The V gene's germline CDR1 is SEHNR and CDR2 FQNEAQ (reference sequence). The length of the CDR3 is 15 residues.

The chain combines TRBV5-1 with TRBJ2-5; a possible D gene is TRBD2 (5 bases). The CDR3 has 14 amino acids. V lost 5 bases to trimming and J lost 1 base, with 12 bases between them. Per the germline V gene, CDR1 is SGHRS and CDR2 is YFSETQ. The CDR3 spells CASRREGLQETQYF. CDR3 nucleotides: TGCGCCAGCAGGCGTGAGGGCCTCCAAGAGACCCAGTACTTC.

CDR3 nucleotides: TGCGCCAGCAGCCGTTTCGGACAGCTGGGTACTGAAGCTTTCTTT. This encodes CASSRFGQLGTEAFF. V gene TRBV5-1 combines with J gene TRBJ1-1, with a tentative D call TRBD1 (6 bases). Germline assignment: CDR1 SGHRS and CDR2 YFSETQ. V was shortened by 4 bases and J by 5 bases, with 18 bases between the two germline ends. The CDR3 covers 15 residues. The whole variable domain, filled in from reference TRBV5-1 and TRBJ1-1, reads KAGVTQTPRYLIKTRGQQVTLSCSPISGHRSVSWYQQTPGQGLQFLFEYFSETQRNKGNFPGRFSGRQFSNSRSEMNVSTLELGDSALYLCASSRFGQLGTEAFFGQGTRLTVV.

CDR3 amino acids: CASSSETGSSYNSPLHF. DNA of the CDR3: TGCGCCAGCAGCTCAGAGACAGGTAGCTCCTATAATTCACCCCTCCACTTT. This chain connects TRBV5-1 to TRBJ1-6; a possible D gene is TRBD1 (6 bases). Germline-derived CDR1 and CDR2 are SGHRS and YFSETQ. This CDR3 contains 17 residues. The V end was cut by 3 bases, the J end by 0 bases, with 13 bases between. Filled out from reference TRBV5-1 and TRBJ1-6, the complete variable domain reads KAGVTQTPRYLIKTRGQQVTLSCSPISGHRSVSWYQQTPGQGLQFLFEYFSETQRNKGNFPGRFSGRQFSNSRSEMNVSTLELGDSALYLCASSSETGSSYNSPLHFGNGTRLTVT.

The CDR3 here is CASSYDGTEDKSNQPQHF. The CDR3 bases are TGTGCCAGCAGTTACGACGGGACAGAAGACAAGAGCAATCAGCCCCAGCATTTT. This chain links TRBV6-7 with TRBJ1-5, with 7 bases fitting TRBD1. TRBV6-7 is an ORF; its function is uncertain. The ends lost 2 bases at V and 1 base at J; junction bases unmatched: 11. The CDR3 has 18 residues.